The rows below give T cell receptor beta chains drawn from one sample of a study of CD8 T cells in ankylosing spondylitis. TCRdb re-derived calls from the 5' RACE reads in MiXCR, one entry per CDR3 protein. The table has around 250,000 distinct CDR3 sequences, under 35% seen once. The sample taken for sequencing was blood, either unsorted or a sorted T cell fraction (not recorded which). Receptors were obtained from a male donor with ankylosing spondylitis or in good health (not recorded which). The CDR3 runs from the conserved cysteine through the conserved F or W. D genes are given only for firm matches. Size values are once, few and many counts, or a class for expanded clones, and some rows have none.

TRBV20-1	few	TRBJ2-1	NA	TGCAGTGCTAGGCTAAACAGGGTGGGATACAATGAGCAGTTCTTC	CSARLNRVGYNEQFF
TRBV5-1	NA	TRBJ2-5	NA	TGCGCCAGCAGCTTGGCCTTGGGTACCAAAGAGACCCAGTACTTC	CASSLALGTKETQYF
TRBV7-2	NA	TRBJ2-5	TRBD2	TGTGCCAGCAGCCAACTAGCGGGGGGTAAAAAAGAGACCCAGTACTTC	CASSQLAGGKKETQYF
TRBV10-3	NA	TRBJ2-1	TRBD2	TGTGCCATCAGTGAGTTTCGGGGGGGCGTCTACAATGAGCAGTTCTTC	CAISEFRGGVYNEQFF
TRBV7-2	NA	TRBJ2-5	NA	TGTGCCAGCAGCTGGGCTAGATCCGAGACCCAGTACTTC	CASSWARSETQYF
TRBV5-5	few	TRBJ2-1	NA	TGTGCCAGCAGCTTGTTCAGGGGTGGGGGCAATGAGCAGTTCTTC	CASSLFRGGGNEQFF
TRBV5-5	NA	TRBJ1-1	NA	TGTGCCAGCAGCTACCTGTCGGGGAGCGCTGAAGCTTTCTTT	CASSYLSGSAEAFF
TRBV29-1	NA	TRBJ2-2	TRBD1	TGCAGCGTTGAGGTTCGGGACAGTCGCACCGGGGAGCTGTTTTTT	CSVEVRDSRTGELFF
TRBV29-1	NA	TRBJ2-2	TRBD2	TGCAGCGTTGCCGGACTAGCGGGGGGCGATTACGGGGAGCTGTTTTTT	CSVAGLAGGDYGELFF
TRBV29-1	NA	TRBJ1-2	TRBD1	TGCAGCGTTCTGGGGGCAAGGGGGTTTCCGGGACAGGGCTACACCTTC	CSVLGARGFPGQGYTF
TRBV5-1	NA	TRBJ2-4	NA	TGCGCCAGCAGCTTGGAGGCAGGGGGAGGATACATTCAGTACTTC	CASSLEAGGGYIQYF
TRBV20-1	NA	TRBJ2-7	NA	TGCAGTGCTAAGACAGGCCAAGACTACGAGCAGTACTTC	CSAKTGQDYEQYF
TRBV20-1	NA	TRBJ2-3	NA	TGCAGTGCTACGCCCGTACAGGGTACAGATACGCAGTATTTT	CSATPVQGTDTQYF
TRBV20-1	NA	TRBJ2-2	NA	TGCAGTGCTAGATCAATACCCCACACCGGGGAGCTGTTTTTT	CSARSIPHTGELFF
TRBV29-1	few	TRBJ2-7	TRBD1	TGCAGCGTTGAGAAGACAGGGGCGGGAAACGAGCAGTACTTC	CSVEKTGAGNEQYF
TRBV7-9	NA	TRBJ1-1	NA	TGTGCCAGCAGCTTAGCGGTTAATTCTCCTCTCGGAGCTTTCTTT	CASSLAVNSPLGAFF
TRBV29-1	NA	TRBJ2-7	TRBD1	TGCAGCGCCGGAAGGACAGGGAAGTTTTACGAGCAGTACTTC	CSAGRTGKFYEQYF
TRBV20-1	NA	TRBJ1-5	TRBD1	TGCAGTGCTAGCGGACAGGGGGGCAATCAGCCCCAGCATTTT	CSASGQGGNQPQHF
TRBV7-8	NA	TRBJ2-1	NA	TGTGCCAGCAGCCCGGAGAATGAGCAGTTCTTC	CASSPENEQFF
TRBV6-2/TRBV6-3	NA	TRBJ2-7	NA	TGTGCCAGCAGTTACGGCCAGGGTATTAACTACGAGCAGTACTTC	CASSYGQGINYEQYF
TRBV9	NA	TRBJ2-5	NA	TGTGCCAGCAGCGCGGCGTGGAGTAGAGGGGCCCAAGAGACCCAGTACTTC	CASSAAWSRGAQETQYF
TRBV7-6	NA	TRBJ2-1	NA	TGTGCCAGCAGCCCCAACTACAATGAGCAGTTCTTC	CASSPNYNEQFF
TRBV28	NA	TRBJ2-5	NA	TGTGCCAGCAGTTTAGGGGACTCCCAAGAGACCCAGTACTTC	CASSLGDSQETQYF
TRBV7-2	few	TRBJ2-2	NA	TGTGCCAGCAGCTACCCTTTTGTCGGGGAGCTGTTTTTT	CASSYPFVGELFF
TRBV4-1	NA	TRBJ2-7	TRBD2	TGCGCCAGCAGCCCGGGACGGGGGGACTACGAGCAGTACTTC	CASSPGRGDYEQYF
TRBV7-3	NA	TRBJ2-3	TRBD1	TGTGCCAGCAGCTTAACGAGGGGGCAAGATACGCAGTATTTT	CASSLTRGQDTQYF
TRBV27	NA	TRBJ1-2	NA	TGTGCCAGCAGTTTAAAGGGGGGAGCGAGCTATGGCTACACCTTC	CASSLKGGASYGYTF
TRBV9	few	TRBJ1-2	TRBD1	TGTGCCAGCAGCGTAGAGGGGGACAGAGTTAACTATGGCTACACCTTC	CASSVEGDRVNYGYTF
TRBV12-3/TRBV12-4	few	TRBJ2-7	NA	TGTGCCAGCACAACAGGGGACTGGTACGAGCAGTACTTC	CASTTGDWYEQYF
TRBV7-6	NA	TRBJ1-2	NA	TGTGCCAGCAGCATGGACGGATACTATGGCTACACCTTC	CASSMDGYYGYTF
TRBV7-8	NA	TRBJ2-7	NA	TGTGCCAGCAGTTTGCTAGTAGCGACCTCCGAGCAGTACTTC	CASSLLVATSEQYF
TRBV4-1	NA	TRBJ2-1	TRBD2	TGCGCCAGCAGCCAATCCGGGACTAGCGGCCCCAATGAGCAGTTCTTC	CASSQSGTSGPNEQFF
TRBV20-1	NA	TRBJ2-5	NA	TGCAGTGCTAGACCAGGGATTGCCCAGTACTTC	CSARPGIAQYF
TRBV6-1	NA	TRBJ1-2	TRBD1	TGTGCCAGCAGGCAGGACAGGGGGTTAAACTATGGCTACACCTTC	CASRQDRGLNYGYTF
TRBV5-1	few	TRBJ2-3	NA	TGCGCCAGCAGATCGGGGGCCCCCCGCACAGATACGCAGTATTTT	CASRSGAPRTDTQYF
TRBV5-1	NA	TRBJ2-1	TRBD2	TGCGCCAGCAGCCCAGCGGGGGGAAGCTCCTACAATGAGCAGTTCTTC	CASSPAGGSSYNEQFF
TRBV11-2	few	TRBJ1-5	NA	TGTGCCAGCAGCCGTTTGCAGGGGAGGTCAGGCAATCAGCCCCAGCATTTT	CASSRLQGRSGNQPQHF
TRBV12-3/TRBV12-4	NA	TRBJ2-7	TRBD1	TGTGCCAGCAGTTCCTGGACAGGGACCCACGAGCAGTACTTC	CASSSWTGTHEQYF
TRBV12-3/TRBV12-4	NA	TRBJ2-5	TRBD1	TGTGCCAGCAGCAAAGGACAGGGGGAAGAGACCCAGTACTTC	CASSKGQGEETQYF
TRBV12-3/TRBV12-4	NA	TRBJ2-7	TRBD1	TGTGCCAGCAGTCTGGGAATGACAGGGGGAGACGAGCAGTACTTC	CASSLGMTGGDEQYF
TRBV20-1	few	TRBJ2-5	TRBD2	TGCAGTGCTAGAGGGGAACCGGGACTAGCGGGGCCTGGGGAGACCCAGTACTTC	CSARGEPGLAGPGETQYF
TRBV7-9	NA	TRBJ2-7	TRBD2	TGTGCCAGCAGTCGTGAGGCGGGGGACCCACGGGGCGAGCAGTACTTC	CASSREAGDPRGEQYF
TRBV7-2	NA	TRBJ2-5	NA	TGTGCCAGCAGCGCGGGACGGAAAGAGACCCAGTACTTC	CASSAGRKETQYF
TRBV30	few	TRBJ2-1	NA	TGTGCCTGGAGTGTGCTTGAGTGGAATGAGCAGTTCTTC	CAWSVLEWNEQFF
TRBV5-1	few	TRBJ2-2	NA	TGCGCCAGCAGCTGGGCGGTTACCGGGGAGCTGTTTTTT	CASSWAVTGELFF
TRBV20-1	many	TRBJ2-1	NA	TGCAGTGCTAACCATCTGGGGGGACCTCATGGGCAGTTCTTC	CSANHLGGPHGQFF
TRBV5-5	many	TRBJ1-1	TRBD1	TGTGCCAGCAGCTTCCGGGACAGCCTTAACACTGAAGCTTTCTTT	CASSFRDSLNTEAFF
TRBV19	NA	TRBJ2-7	NA	TGTGCCAGTAGTAGCGCATCAGCCTACGAGCAGTACTTC	CASSSASAYEQYF